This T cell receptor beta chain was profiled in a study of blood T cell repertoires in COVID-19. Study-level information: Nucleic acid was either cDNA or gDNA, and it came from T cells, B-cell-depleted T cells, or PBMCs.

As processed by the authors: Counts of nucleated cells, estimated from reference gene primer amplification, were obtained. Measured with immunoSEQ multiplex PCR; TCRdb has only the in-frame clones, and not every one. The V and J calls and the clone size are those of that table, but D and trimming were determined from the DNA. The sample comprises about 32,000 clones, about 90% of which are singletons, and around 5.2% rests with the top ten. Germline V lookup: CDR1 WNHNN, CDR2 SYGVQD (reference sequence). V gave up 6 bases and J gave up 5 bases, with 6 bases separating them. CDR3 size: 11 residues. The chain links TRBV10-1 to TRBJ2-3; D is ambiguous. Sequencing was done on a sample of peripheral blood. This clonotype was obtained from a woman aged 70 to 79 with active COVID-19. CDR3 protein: CASSLKDTQYF. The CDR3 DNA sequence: TGCGCCAGCAGCCTAAAAGATACGCAGTATTTT.